This T cell receptor (beta chain) derives from a study of PD-L1 blockade in urothelial cancer. In the study overall: Counts from blood samples showed a median of about 150,000 T cells.

V lost 3 bases, J lost 5 bases, and 10 bases lay in between. Looked up from germline, CDR1 is SGHVS and CDR2 is FNYEAQ. The CDR3 is 14 residues long. Clones were read by immunoSEQ multiplex PCR, and TCRdb kept only the in-frame ones, dropping some. Of 30,000 to 35,000 clones in the sample, around 84% are singletons; the top ten hold roughly 29%. Sequences were derived from PBMCs, sampled around atezolizumab (anti-PD-L1) treatment. This sequence originates from a man aged 60 to 75 with urothelial cancer. The gene calls are TRBV7-6 and TRBJ1-4; tentatively, D is TRBD1 (6 bases). The CDR3 sequence is CASSLDSLNEKLFF. CDR3 nucleotide sequence: TGTGCCAGCAGCTTGGACAGCTTAAATGAAAAACTGTTTTTT.